These T cell receptor beta chains were read from a single sample in a study of neurological immune-mediated disorders. TCRdb itself ran the 5' RACE reads through MiXCR, one entry per CDR3 protein. Among more than 30,000 distinct CDR3 sequences listed, around 13% were seen once. The sample taken for sequencing was PBMCs. These receptors were taken from a woman in her thirties or forties in good health. The CDR3 runs from the conserved cysteine through the conserved F or W. The D gene is left open where the match is weak. The listing skips clone size in some rows; elsewhere it reads once, few, many or a size class.

clone_size	v_call	j_call	d_call	cdr3_aa	cdr3_nt
many	TRBV5-1	TRBJ2-7	NA	CASSQDSYEQYF	TGCGCCAGCAGCCAAGACTCCTACGAGCAGTACTTC
NA	TRBV12-3/TRBV12-4	TRBJ2-2	NA	CASTGSLNTGELFF	TGTGCCAGCACCGGCAGCCTGAACACCGGGGAGCTGTTTTTT
many	TRBV29-1	TRBJ1-2	NA	CSVLGVNYGYTF	TGCAGCGTTCTTGGAGTGAACTATGGCTACACCTTC
NA	TRBV29-1	TRBJ2-2	NA	CSVELRGALNEELFF	TGCAGCGTTGAGTTACGGGGGGCGCTTAACGAGGAGCTGTTTTTT
many	TRBV14	TRBJ1-6	NA	CASSQAQNYNSPLHF	TGTGCCAGCAGCCAAGCCCAGAACTATAATTCACCCCTCCACTTT
NA	TRBV7-3	TRBJ2-3	TRBD2	CSSSLGTSPGDTQYF	TGTTCTAGCAGCCTTGGGACTAGTCCTGGGGATACGCAGTATTTT
many	TRBV5-8	TRBJ2-1	TRBD1	CASSWAPGQGSYNEQFF	TGTGCCAGCAGCTGGGCGCCGGGACAGGGGTCCTACAATGAGCAGTTCTTC
many	TRBV20-1	TRBJ2-7	NA	CSARDRPGTYEQYF	TGCAGTGCTAGAGATAGACCAGGAACCTACGAGCAGTACTTC
many	TRBV5-6	TRBJ2-1	NA	CASSFERGAKNEQFF	TGTGCCAGCAGCTTCGAACGGGGCGCAAAAAATGAGCAGTTCTTC
many	TRBV6-5	TRBJ1-6	TRBD1	CASSNGQGNSPLHF	TGTGCCAGCAGTAACGGACAGGGGAATTCACCCCTCCACTTT
many	TRBV7-3	TRBJ1-1	NA	CASSLQLLGNTEAFF	TGTGCCAGCAGCTTACAGCTGTTGGGGAACACTGAAGCTTTCTTT
NA	TRBV6-2/TRBV6-3	TRBJ2-1	NA	CASRPSASSYNEQFF	TGTGCCAGCCGACCTAGCGCGAGCTCCTACAATGAGCAGTTCTTC
many	TRBV14	TRBJ2-5	NA	CASSQDKRNQETQYF	TGTGCCAGCAGCCAAGATAAGCGAAACCAAGAGACCCAGTACTTC
many	TRBV4-3	TRBJ1-1	NA	CASSQDPRENTEAFF	TGCGCCAGCAGCCAAGACCCCCGGGAGAACACTGAAGCTTTCTTT
NA	TRBV19	TRBJ1-5	NA	CASKTSYSNQPQHF	TGTGCCAGTAAGACATCCTATAGCAATCAGCCCCAGCATTTT
many	TRBV5-1	TRBJ2-5	NA	CASRIDTQETQYF	TGCGCCAGCAGGATTGACACACAAGAGACCCAGTACTTC
many	TRBV5-6	TRBJ2-2	NA	CASSFSMGRGAGGELFF	TGTGCCAGCAGCTTCAGTATGGGTCGGGGCGCCGGCGGGGAGCTGTTTTTT
many	TRBV5-6	TRBJ1-2	NA	CASSPGTGIYGYTF	TGTGCCAGCAGCCCGGGGACGGGGATTTATGGCTACACCTTC
many	TRBV5-1	TRBJ1-5	NA	CASSVEPGSGQPQHF	TGCGCCAGCAGTGTGGAGCCGGGTTCGGGTCAGCCCCAGCATTTT
many	TRBV3-1	TRBJ2-1	TRBD1	CASSPRTGGWDNEQFF	TGTGCCAGCAGCCCTCGGACAGGGGGGTGGGACAATGAGCAGTTCTTC
many	TRBV29-1	TRBJ2-5	NA	CSGGHSQETQYF	TGCAGCGGGGGCCACAGCCAAGAGACCCAGTACTTC
NA	TRBV10-3	TRBJ1-1	NA	CAIRTVVMNTEAFF	TGTGCGATCAGGACGGTTGTAATGAACACTGAAGCTTTCTTT
many	TRBV5-1	TRBJ1-1	TRBD1	CASSLRQGATMNTEAFF	TGCGCCAGCAGCTTGAGACAGGGGGCCACTATGAACACTGAAGCTTTCTTT
many	TRBV12-3/TRBV12-4	TRBJ1-3	TRBD1	CASSSGQGLGNTIYF	TGTGCCAGCAGTTCGGGACAGGGGCTTGGAAACACCATATATTTT
many	TRBV18	TRBJ1-3	NA	CASFTSRLNTIYF	TGTGCCAGCTTCACGTCGCGCTTAAACACCATATATTTT
NA	TRBV24-1	TRBJ2-7	TRBD2	CATSRSGRIHEQYF	TGTGCCACCAGTCGCTCCGGGAGGATCCACGAGCAGTACTTC
many	TRBV5-6	TRBJ1-1	NA	CASSLPRQRNTEAFF	TGTGCCAGCAGCTTGCCAAGACAGCGCAACACTGAAGCTTTCTTT
many	TRBV12-3/TRBV12-4	TRBJ2-7	NA	CASSPRRQSYEQYF	TGTGCCAGCAGTCCTAGGCGGCAGAGCTACGAGCAGTACTTC
NA	TRBV27	TRBJ2-7	TRBD2	CATNNGGDHYEQYF	TGTGCCACGAACAACGGGGGGGACCACTACGAGCAGTACTTC
many	TRBV18	TRBJ1-1	NA	CASSPRREITEAFF	TGTGCCAGCTCACCACGAAGGGAAATAACTGAAGCTTTCTTT
many	TRBV9	TRBJ2-7	TRBD1	CASSADRGSAYEQYF	TGTGCCAGCAGCGCGGACAGGGGGTCGGCTTACGAGCAGTACTTC
few	TRBV6-2/TRBV6-3	TRBJ1-4	NA	CASTESGGRQEKLFF	TGTGCCAGCACCGAGAGTGGGGGGAGGCAAGAAAAACTGTTTTTT
many	TRBV7-8	TRBJ1-1	NA	CASSPRRNTEAFF	TGTGCCAGCAGCCCAAGGAGGAACACTGAAGCTTTCTTT
many	TRBV3-1	TRBJ2-1	NA	CASSQISDEQFF	TGTGCCAGCAGCCAAATCAGCGATGAGCAGTTCTTC
NA	TRBV4-2	TRBJ2-3	NA	CASSLNPENTDTQYF	TGTGCCAGCAGCTTGAATCCTGAAAACACAGATACGCAGTATTTT
many	TRBV7-6	TRBJ2-2	NA	CASSPSLVKGTGELFF	TGTGCCAGCAGCCCTTCTTTAGTTAAGGGGACCGGGGAGCTGTTTTTT
NA	TRBV5-1	TRBJ2-7	NA	CASLGGREGPYEQYF	TGCGCCAGCTTGGGGGGAAGAGAGGGGCCCTACGAGCAGTACTTC
NA	TRBV6-2/TRBV6-3	TRBJ2-1	TRBD2	CASSYSIPSSGRGYNEQFF	TGTGCCAGCAGTTACTCAATCCCTTCAAGCGGGAGGGGATACAATGAGCAGTTCTTC
many	TRBV20-1	TRBJ2-1	TRBD1	CSAPRTGLYNEQFF	TGCAGTGCTCCTAGGACAGGGTTATACAATGAGCAGTTCTTC
many	TRBV20-1	TRBJ1-2	NA	CSARDLLRGGGYGYTF	TGCAGTGCTAGAGATCTTCTGCGGGGAGGGGGGTATGGCTACACCTTC
medium-sized	TRBV5-1	TRBJ1-1	NA	CASSSPGGGDTEAFF	TGCGCCAGCAGCTCCCCTGGCGGGGGCGACACTGAAGCTTTCTTT
NA	TRBV6-2/TRBV6-3	TRBJ1-1	TRBD1	CASRPGTGGIRAFF	TGTGCCAGCAGACCCGGGACAGGGGGCATTCGAGCTTTCTTT
many	TRBV4-3	TRBJ2-7	NA	CASSQEAGNSYEQYF	TGCGCCAGCAGCCAAGAGGCCGGGAACTCCTACGAGCAGTACTTC
many	TRBV10-3	TRBJ1-6	NA	CAISPVSVRSPLHF	TGTGCCATCAGCCCAGTCTCAGTGCGCTCACCCCTCCACTTT